The T cell receptor beta chain described here comes from a study of blood T cell repertoires in COVID-19. Study details: Italy, Spain and the United States were the sources of the convalescent and acute COVID-19 samples. The analysed material was cDNA or gDNA that came from T cells, B-cell-depleted T cells, or PBMCs.

V trimming: 5 bases; J trimming: 4 bases; junction bases outside the gene matches: 6. The CDR3 sequence is 15 residues long. Germline lookup yields CDR1 MDHEN and CDR2 SYDVKM. Source study methods: Estimation of nucleated cell counts was performed using reference gene primer amplification. Clones were read by immunoSEQ multiplex PCR, and TCRdb kept only the in-frame ones, dropping some. V and J calls plus clone size are reproduced from that table; the DNA served to infer D and trimming. This table has 150,000 or so clones, just over 85% appearing once. The rearrangement joins TRBV28 to TRBJ1-5, with 9 bases lining up with TRBD1. The receptor comes from a man in his fifties or sixties with acute or convalescent COVID-19. Sequencing input: peripheral blood. The DNA for the CDR3 is TGTGCCAGCAGTAAACAGGGGGCGGGGAATCAGCCCCAGCATTTT. It translates to CASSKQGAGNQPQHF.